Here is one T cell receptor (beta chain) with its context. Authors' data handling: Estimated nucleated cell counts came from reference gene primer amplification. Sequencing used immunoSEQ multiplex PCR; TCRdb keeps in-frame clones, though not all of them. That table supplies the V and J calls and clone size; D and trimming were determined from the DNA. This sample has 350,000 to 400,000 clones, with 88% found just once. This CDR3 comprises 14 residues. Trimming left V 5 bases short and J 4 bases short, with 14 bases between. The V gene's germline CDR1 is MNHEY and CDR2 SMNVEV (reference sequence). Participant age was roughly 18 to 95 years, and participants resided in roughly 24 US areas. Clinical history as reported by participants underpinned cohort assignment. The sample comes from a study of blood T cell repertoires in COVID-19. In the study overall: Samples taken during acute and convalescent COVID-19 were collected in the United States, Italy and Spain.

The V call is TRBV27, the J call TRBJ1-2; D is ambiguous. Sequences were obtained from PBMCs or T cells enriched from blood (not recorded which). The clonotype originates from a woman in her twenties or thirties with acute COVID-19. The CDR3 sequence is CASSALDGGYGYTF. The CDR3 DNA sequence: TGTGCCAGCAGTGCGCTGGACGGAGGCTATGGCTACACCTTC.